The rows below give T cell receptor beta chains drawn from one sample of a study of cytomegalovirus exposure and HLA in healthy donors. Assay: immunoSEQ multiplex PCR; the TCRdb copy retains only in-frame clones and omits some. The sample contains more than 150,000 clones, around 79% of which appear only once. The sample taken for sequencing was PBMCs. All receptors derive from a girl aged 5-17 years in good health and CMV-seropositive. Both conserved end residues are part of each CDR3. A D gene is named only where the DNA matches it firmly. Clone size is stated in some rows and not others, as once, few, many or a class when expanded.

TRBJ2-1 | TRBV27 | . | . | CASRRERQTGYNEQFF | TGTGCCAGCAGGCGCGAAAGACAGACGGGTTACAATGAGCAGTTCTTC
TRBJ1-1 | TRBV5-4 | once | TRBD1 | CASSSGTGITEAFF | TGTGCCAGCAGCTCAGGGACAGGGATCACTGAAGCTTTCTTT
TRBJ2-3 | TRBV10-3 | . | . | CAISESWGGDTQYF | TGTGCCATCAGTGAATCGTGGGGAGGAGATACGCAGTATTTT
TRBJ2-7 | TRBV7-8 | . | . | CASSQTGAQGEQYF | TGTGCCAGCAGCCAGACAGGAGCCCAGGGCGAGCAGTACTTC
TRBJ2-2 | TRBV6-5 | once | TRBD2 | CASKKRGNTGELFF | TGTGCCAGCAAGAAGCGGGGTAACACCGGGGAGCTGTTTTTT
TRBJ2-6 | TRBV12-5 | . | . | CASGLTSGFGMGRIGSGANVLTF | TGTGCTAGTGGTTTGACCTCTGGTTTTGGAATGGGGCGCATCGGCTCTGGGGCCAACGTCCTGACTTTC
TRBJ1-1 | TRBV30 | . | TRBD1 | CAWSPQGAFTEAFF | TGTGCCTGGAGTCCCCAGGGGGCTTTCACTGAAGCTTTCTTT
TRBJ2-2 | TRBV7-2 | . | TRBD2 | CASSLHGGTNTGELFF | TGTGCCAGCAGCTTACACGGGGGGACGAACACCGGGGAGCTGTTTTTT
TRBJ1-2 | TRBV6-5 | . | . | CASSYRGSGYTF | TGTGCCAGCAGTTACAGGGGATCTGGCTACACCTTC
TRBJ1-3 | TRBV7-2 | . | TRBD1 | CASSADRGSPGNTIYF | TGTGCCAGCAGCGCGGACAGGGGATCTCCTGGAAACACCATATATTTT
TRBJ1-1 | TRBV30 | . | . | CAWSVAGTEALF | TGTGCCTGGAGTGTTGCCGGGACTGAAGCTCTCTTT
TRBJ2-7 | TRBV4-3 | once | TRBD1 | CASSANGQGPPGEQYF | TGCGCCAGCAGCGCGAACGGACAGGGCCCTCCTGGCGAGCAGTACTTC
TRBJ2-1 | TRBV7-6 | . | TRBD2 | CASRLTGTSVFF | TGTGCCAGCAGGCTCACCGGGACTAGCGTATTCTTC
TRBJ1-5 | TRBV4-1 | . | TRBD1 | CASSQGGGQAGQPQHF | TGCGCCAGCAGCCAAGGGGGTGGACAGGCCGGCCAGCCCCAGCATTTT
TRBJ2-3 | TRBV11-2 | . | TRBD2 | CASSFDGSGGSDTQYF | TGTGCCAGCAGCTTTGACGGGAGCGGGGGTTCAGATACGCAGTATTTT
TRBJ1-5 | TRBV6-5 | . | TRBD1 | CASSYRGHQPQHF | TGTGCCAGCAGCTACAGGGGCCATCAGCCCCAGCATTTT
TRBJ1-1 | TRBV19 | . | TRBD1 | CASSISGGSLSTEAFF | TGTGCCAGTAGTATCTCAGGGGGATCTCTTAGCACTGAAGCTTTCTTT
TRBJ1-2 | TRBV6-1 | . | . | CASSSNIYGYTF | TGTGCCAGCAGTTCAAACATCTATGGCTACACCTTC
TRBJ1-1 | TRBV7-2 | few | . | CASSPRQVANTEAFF | TGTGCCAGCAGCCCCAGACAGGTCGCGAACACTGAAGCTTTCTTT
TRBJ2-3 | TRBV2 | . | TRBD2 | CASRRLAGGADTQYF | TGTGCCAGCAGGAGACTAGCGGGGGGCGCAGATACGCAGTATTTT
TRBJ2-5 | TRBV5-4 | few | TRBD2 | CASSSARRTSGTQETQYF | TGTGCCAGCAGCTCCGCGAGGAGGACTAGCGGGACCCAAGAGACCCAGTACTTC
TRBJ2-7 | TRBV6-5 | . | . | CASSYSARGSEQYF | TGTGCCAGCAGTTACTCCGCTCGAGGGTCCGAGCAGTACTTC
TRBJ2-1 | TRBV20-1 | . | . | CSACSHNEQFF | TGCAGTGCCTGTTCTCACAATGAGCAGTTCTTC
TRBJ1-1 | TRBV27 | . | TRBD1 | CASKPADRDATEAFF | TGTGCCAGCAAACCCGCGGACAGGGACGCCACTGAAGCTTTCTTT
TRBJ2-3 | TRBV4-3 | few | TRBD2 | CASSQDLGGAGTDTQYF | TGCGCCAGCAGCCAAGATCTCGGGGGGGCGGGCACAGATACGCAGTATTTT
TRBJ1-5 | TRBV6-4 | . | TRBD1 | CASRRPGQGAYSNQPQHF | TGTGCCAGCAGGAGACCGGGACAGGGGGCATATAGCAATCAGCCCCAGCATTTT
TRBJ2-1 | TRBV11-2 | . | TRBD2 | CASSSRKRGAYNEQFF | TGTGCCAGCAGCTCCCGGAAGCGGGGGGCCTACAATGAGCAGTTCTTC
TRBJ2-7 | TRBV19 | once | TRBD1 | CASMRQGAGEQYF | TGTGCCAGTATGCGACAGGGGGCGGGCGAGCAGTACTTC
TRBJ2-7 | TRBV9 | . | . | CASSADSYEQYF | TGTGCCAGCAGCGCGGACAGCTACGAGCAGTACTTC
TRBJ2-7 | TRBV29-1 | . | . | CSVEGRPGAYEQYF | TGCAGCGTTGAAGGGAGGCCTGGGGCCTACGAGCAGTACTTC
TRBJ2-2 | TRBV10-1 | . | . | CASRFTPEGGGATGELFF | TGCGCCAGCCGCTTTACTCCGGAGGGGGGGGGCGCCACCGGGGAGCTGTTTTTT
TRBJ2-7 | TRBV29-1 | . | . | CSVGQGRYEQYF | TGCAGCGTTGGCCAGGGTAGATACGAGCAGTACTTC
TRBJ1-2 | TRBV18 | . | TRBD1 | CASSFGQGASYGYTF | TGTGCCAGCTCATTCGGACAGGGGGCCTCATATGGCTACACCTTC
TRBJ2-7 | TRBV29-1 | . | TRBD2 | CSAGLAGGPGYEQYF | TGCAGCGCTGGACTAGCGGGGGGGCCGGGCTACGAGCAGTACTTC
TRBJ1-6 | TRBV10-2 | . | . | CASRPGPTYNSPLHF | TGCGCCAGCAGGCCAGGGCCCACCTATAATTCACCCCTCCACTTT
TRBJ2-3 | TRBV19 | . | . | CASSKRTGKADTQYF | TGTGCCAGTAGTAAGCGGACGGGGAAGGCAGATACGCAGTATTTT